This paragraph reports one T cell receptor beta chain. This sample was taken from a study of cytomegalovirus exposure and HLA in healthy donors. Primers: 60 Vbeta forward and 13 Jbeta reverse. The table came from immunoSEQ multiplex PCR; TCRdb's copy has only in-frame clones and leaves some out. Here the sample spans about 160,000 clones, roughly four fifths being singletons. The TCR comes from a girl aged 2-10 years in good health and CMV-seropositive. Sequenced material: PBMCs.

The CDR3 region has the DNA TGTGCCTGGAGCCCCCCGGGACTAGCGATTGATACGCAGTATTTT. Residues: CAWSPPGLAIDTQYF. The chain employs TRBV30 and TRBJ2-3; TRBD2 agrees at 10 bases. Trimming removed 3 bases from V and 6 bases from J; junction bases left unmatched: 9. The germline CDR1 and CDR2 sequences are GTSNPN and SVGIG (reference sequence). The CDR3 is made up of 15 amino acids.